The clone carrying this T cell receptor beta chain was picked up many times. The antigen is not known. TCRdb's table, derived via immunoSEQ multiplex PCR, lists solely in-frame clones and lacks some. The sample holds about 160,000 clones, more than 85% seen once. This sample is drawn from a study of T cell responses to AZD1222 COVID-19 vaccine. About the study: It was second doses at about 4 or about 12 weeks that were pooled.

V was clipped by 5 bases and J by 1 base, with 12 bases between them. The V gene's germline CDR1 is SGHDT and CDR2 YYEEEE. The CDR3 loop spans 14 amino acids. Overall study results and limits: Donors were largely white British and mainly female; clonal diversity was possibly underestimated.

The chain employs TRBV5-6 and TRBJ1-1; maybe TRBD1 (5 bases). Sequences were derived from peripheral blood, sampled on day 0 of AZD1222 vaccination. This TCR was recovered from an adult in good health. For the CDR3, the DNA is TGTGCCAGCAGTATATGGGGGGAGAACACTGAAGCTTTCTTT. Translated, it gives CASSIWGENTEAFF.